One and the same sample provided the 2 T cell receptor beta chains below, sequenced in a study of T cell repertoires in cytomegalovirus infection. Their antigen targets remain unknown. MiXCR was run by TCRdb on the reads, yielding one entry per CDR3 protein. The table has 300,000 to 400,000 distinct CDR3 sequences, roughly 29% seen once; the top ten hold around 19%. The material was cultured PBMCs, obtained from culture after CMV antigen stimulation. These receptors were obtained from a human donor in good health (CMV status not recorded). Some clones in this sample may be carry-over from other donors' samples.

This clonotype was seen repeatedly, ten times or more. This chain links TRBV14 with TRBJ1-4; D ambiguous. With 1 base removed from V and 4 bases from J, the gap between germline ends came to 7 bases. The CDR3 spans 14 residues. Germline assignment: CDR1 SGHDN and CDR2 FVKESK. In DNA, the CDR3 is TGTGCCAGCAGCCAAGGCAGGATTAATGAAAAACTGTTTTTT. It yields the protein CASSQGRINEKLFF.

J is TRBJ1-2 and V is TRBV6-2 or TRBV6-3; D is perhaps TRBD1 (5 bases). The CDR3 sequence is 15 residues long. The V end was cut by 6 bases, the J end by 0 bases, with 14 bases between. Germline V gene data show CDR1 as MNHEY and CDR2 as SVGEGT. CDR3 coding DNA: TGTGCCAGCAGCCCCCGGGGACCCGCTAACTATGGCTACACCTTC. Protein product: CASSPRGPANYGYTF.